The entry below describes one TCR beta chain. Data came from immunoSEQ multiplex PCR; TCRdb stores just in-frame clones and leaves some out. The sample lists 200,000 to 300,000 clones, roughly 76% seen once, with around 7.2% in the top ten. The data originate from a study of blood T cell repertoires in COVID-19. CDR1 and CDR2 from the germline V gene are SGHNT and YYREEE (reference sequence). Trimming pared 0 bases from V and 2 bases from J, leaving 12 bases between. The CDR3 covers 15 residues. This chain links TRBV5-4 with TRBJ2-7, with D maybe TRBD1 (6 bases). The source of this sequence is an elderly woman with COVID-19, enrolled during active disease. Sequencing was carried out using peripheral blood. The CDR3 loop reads CASSLDRDLTYEQYF. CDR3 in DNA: TGTGCCAGCAGCTTGGACAGGGACCTAACCTACGAGCAGTACTTC.